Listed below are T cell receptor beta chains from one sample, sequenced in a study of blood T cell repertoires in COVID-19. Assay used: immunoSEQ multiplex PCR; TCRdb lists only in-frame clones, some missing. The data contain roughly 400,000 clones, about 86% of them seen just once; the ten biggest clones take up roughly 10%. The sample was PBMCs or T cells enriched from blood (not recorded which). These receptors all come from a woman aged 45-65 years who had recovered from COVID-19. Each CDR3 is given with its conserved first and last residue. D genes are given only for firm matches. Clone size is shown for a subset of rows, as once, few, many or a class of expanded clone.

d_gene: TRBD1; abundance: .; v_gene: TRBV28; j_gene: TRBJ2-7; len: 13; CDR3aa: CASSPGQTGEQYF; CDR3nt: TGTGCCAGCAGTCCGGGACAGACGGGGGAGCAGTACTTC
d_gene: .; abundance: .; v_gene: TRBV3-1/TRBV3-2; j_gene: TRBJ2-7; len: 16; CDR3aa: CASSQARQGGWDEQYF; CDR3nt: TGTGCCAGCAGCCAGGCTAGACAGGGAGGTTGGGACGAGCAGTACTTC
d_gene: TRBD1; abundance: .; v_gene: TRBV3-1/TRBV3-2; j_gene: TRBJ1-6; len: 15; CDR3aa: CASSQEAGGSSPLHF; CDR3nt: TGTGCCAGCAGCCAAGAGGCAGGGGGCAGTTCACCCCTCCACTTT
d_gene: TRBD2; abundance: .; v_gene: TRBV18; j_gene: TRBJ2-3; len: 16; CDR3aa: CASSPRLAGDSDTQYF; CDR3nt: TGTGCCAGCTCACCCAGACTAGCGGGGGACTCAGATACGCAGTATTTT
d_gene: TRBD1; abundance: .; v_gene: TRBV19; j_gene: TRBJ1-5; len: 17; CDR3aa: CASNPGTGGYSNQPQHF; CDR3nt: TGTGCCAGTAATCCCGGGACAGGGGGATACTCGAATCAGCCCCAGCATTTT
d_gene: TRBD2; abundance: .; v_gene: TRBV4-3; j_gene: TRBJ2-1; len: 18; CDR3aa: CASSQSTGLAGGRGEQFF; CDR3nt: TGCGCCAGCAGCCAAAGCACGGGACTAGCGGGGGGCCGGGGCGAGCAGTTCTTC
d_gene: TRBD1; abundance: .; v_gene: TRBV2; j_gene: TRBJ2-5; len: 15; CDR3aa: CASSGQGMPGGTQYF; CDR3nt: TGTGCCAGCAGCGGACAGGGGATGCCAGGTGGGACCCAGTACTTC
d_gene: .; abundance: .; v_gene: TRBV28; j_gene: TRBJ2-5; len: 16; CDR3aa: CASNLRVRGLGETQYF; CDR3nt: TGTGCCAGCAATCTTCGGGTGCGGGGACTCGGTGAGACCCAGTACTTC
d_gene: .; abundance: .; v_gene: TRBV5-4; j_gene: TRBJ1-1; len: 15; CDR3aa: CASSRDEGMNTEAFF; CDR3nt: TGTGCCAGCTCCCGGGATGAGGGAATGAACACTGAAGCTTTCTTT
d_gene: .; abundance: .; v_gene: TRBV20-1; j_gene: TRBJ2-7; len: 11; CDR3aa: CSARDNYEQYF; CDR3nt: TGCAGTGCCCGGGACAACTACGAGCAGTACTTC
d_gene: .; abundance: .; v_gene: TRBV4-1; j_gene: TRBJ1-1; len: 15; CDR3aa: CASSQTQNRGTEAFF; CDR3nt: TGCGCCAGCAGCCAAACACAGAATCGGGGTACTGAAGCTTTCTTT
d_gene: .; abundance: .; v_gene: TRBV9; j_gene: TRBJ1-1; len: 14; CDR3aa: CASSSLAGVTEAFF; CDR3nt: TGTGCCAGCAGCTCCTTGGCCGGGGTTACTGAAGCTTTCTTT
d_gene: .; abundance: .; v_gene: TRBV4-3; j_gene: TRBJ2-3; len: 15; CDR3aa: CASSQVTTSTDTQYF; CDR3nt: TGCGCCAGCAGCCAAGTAACGACTAGCACAGATACGCAGTATTTT
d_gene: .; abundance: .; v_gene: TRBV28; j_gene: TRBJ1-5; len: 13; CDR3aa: CASGQYSNQPQHF; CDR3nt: TGTGCCAGCGGACAGTATAGCAATCAGCCCCAGCATTTT
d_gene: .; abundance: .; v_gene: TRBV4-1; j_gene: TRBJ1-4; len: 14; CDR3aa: CASSQVRGNEKLFF; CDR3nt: TGCGCCAGCAGCCAAGTGAGGGGGAATGAAAAACTGTTTTTT
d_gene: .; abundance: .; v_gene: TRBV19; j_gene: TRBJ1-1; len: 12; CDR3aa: CASSYTGPGAFF; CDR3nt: TGTGCCAGTAGTTACACCGGGCCAGGGGCTTTCTTT
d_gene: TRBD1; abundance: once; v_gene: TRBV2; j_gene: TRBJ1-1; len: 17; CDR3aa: CASRGQTGGTMNTEAFF; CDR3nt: TGTGCCAGCAGGGGTCAGACAGGGGGTACAATGAACACTGAAGCTTTCTTT
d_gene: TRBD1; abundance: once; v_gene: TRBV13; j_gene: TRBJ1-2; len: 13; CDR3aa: CASSLEQGAGYTF; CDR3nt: TGTGCCAGCAGCTTAGAACAGGGGGCAGGCTACACCTTC
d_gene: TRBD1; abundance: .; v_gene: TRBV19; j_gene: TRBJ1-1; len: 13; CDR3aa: CASSPDRGTEAFF; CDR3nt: TGTGCCAGTAGCCCGGACAGGGGTACTGAAGCTTTCTTT
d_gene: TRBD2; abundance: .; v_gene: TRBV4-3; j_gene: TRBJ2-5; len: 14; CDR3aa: CASSPGTSQETQYF; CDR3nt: TGCGCCAGCAGCCCAGGGACTAGTCAAGAGACCCAGTACTTC
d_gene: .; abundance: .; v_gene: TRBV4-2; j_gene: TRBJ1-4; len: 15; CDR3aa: CASSQRDTANEKLFF; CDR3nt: TGTGCCAGCAGCCAACGGGACACAGCTAATGAAAAACTGTTTTTT
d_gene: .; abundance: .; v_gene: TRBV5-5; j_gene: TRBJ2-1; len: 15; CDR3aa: CASSPLGVSYNEQFF; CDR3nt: TGTGCCAGCAGCCCTCTCGGAGTTTCCTACAATGAGCAGTTCTTC
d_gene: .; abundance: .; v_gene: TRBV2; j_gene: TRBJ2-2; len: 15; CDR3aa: CASSDPGGLTGELFF; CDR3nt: TGTGCCAGCAGTGATCCCGGGGGGCTTACCGGGGAGCTGTTTTTT
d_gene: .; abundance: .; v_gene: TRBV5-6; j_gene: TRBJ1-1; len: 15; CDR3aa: CASSFGRQGYTEAFF; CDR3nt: TGTGCCAGCAGCTTTGGTCGTCAGGGATACACTGAAGCTTTCTTT
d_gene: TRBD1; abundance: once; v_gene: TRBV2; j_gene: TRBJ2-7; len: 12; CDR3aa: CARTGVSGEQYF; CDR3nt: TGTGCCAGGACAGGGGTTTCGGGCGAGCAGTACTTC
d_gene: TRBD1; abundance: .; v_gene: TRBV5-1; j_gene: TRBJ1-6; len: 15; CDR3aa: CASSFLEGGPSPLHF; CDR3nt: TGCGCCAGCAGCTTTCTTGAAGGGGGCCCTTCACCCCTCCACTTT
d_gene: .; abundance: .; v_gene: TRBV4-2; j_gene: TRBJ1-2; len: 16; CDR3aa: CASSRPRVALNYGYTF; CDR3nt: TGTGCCAGCAGCCGCCCTCGAGTAGCTCTTAACTATGGCTACACCTTC
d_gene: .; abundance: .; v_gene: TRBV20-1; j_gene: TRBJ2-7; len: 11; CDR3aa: CSASSSDEQYF; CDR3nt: TGCAGTGCTAGTTCGTCTGACGAGCAGTACTTC
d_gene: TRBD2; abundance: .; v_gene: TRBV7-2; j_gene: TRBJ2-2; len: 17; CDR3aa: CASSMLAGGIGTGELFF; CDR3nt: TGTGCCAGCAGCATGCTAGCGGGGGGTATAGGGACCGGGGAGCTGTTTTTT
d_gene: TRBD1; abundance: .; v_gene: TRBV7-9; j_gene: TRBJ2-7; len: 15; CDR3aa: CASSPPGQGFYEQYF; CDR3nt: TGTGCCAGCAGCCCCCCGGGACAGGGGTTCTACGAGCAGTACTTC
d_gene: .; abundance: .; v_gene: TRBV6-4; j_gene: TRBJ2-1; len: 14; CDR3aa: CASSDSKGGNEQFF; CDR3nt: TGTGCCAGCAGTGACTCAAAAGGGGGCAATGAGCAGTTCTTC
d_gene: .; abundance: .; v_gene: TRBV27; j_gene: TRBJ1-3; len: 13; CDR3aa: CASRRLPGNTIYF; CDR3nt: TGTGCCAGCAGGAGACTCCCTGGAAACACCATATATTTT
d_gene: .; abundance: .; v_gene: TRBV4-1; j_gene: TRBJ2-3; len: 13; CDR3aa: CASSRSRADTQYF; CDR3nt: TGCGCCAGCAGCCGCTCCCGAGCTGATACGCAGTATTTT